Each of the 10 T cell receptor beta chains below was sequenced from the same sample in a study of cytomegalovirus exposure and HLA in healthy donors. Sequenced by immunoSEQ multiplex PCR; TCRdb stores in-frame clones only, minus some. The data hold 110,000 to 150,000 clones, with about 94% observed a single time. The specimen sequenced was PBMCs. These receptor sequences come from a man in his late teens or twenties in good health and CMV-seropositive.

The genes are TRBV5-1 and TRBJ2-1, with 7 bases lining up with TRBD1. The CDR3 has 13 residues. Germline CDR1 is SGHRS and CDR2 is YFSETQ. J lost 10 bases, V lost 4 bases, and 8 bases had no gene match. CDR3 in amino acids: CASSRRQGREQFF. The CDR3 DNA is TGCGCCAGCAGCCGGCGACAGGGACGAGAGCAGTTCTTC.

The chain has TRBV7-9 and TRBJ1-4, with D unclear. Trimming left V 2 bases short and J 4 bases short, with 11 bases between. The CDR3 covers 15 residues. CDR1 and CDR2 from the germline V gene are SEHNR and FQNEAQ (reference sequence). The CDR3 protein is CASSLSITGNEKLFF. The DNA for the CDR3 is TGTGCCAGCAGCTTATCGATTACCGGTAATGAAAAACTGTTTTTT.

The chain uses TRBV28 and TRBJ1-4; D is undetermined. The V end was cut by 8 bases, the J end by 5 bases, with 18 bases between. The CDR3 is made up of 15 amino acids. Germline CDR1 is MDHEN and CDR2 is SYDVKM. CDR3 nucleotides: TGTGCCAGCGCACCGTGGAGGATCAGGAATGAAAAACTGTTTTTT. Its translation: CASAPWRIRNEKLFF.

The rearrangement uses TRBV9 and TRBJ1-5; weak D call: TRBD1 (5 bases). Per the germline V gene, CDR1 is SGDLS and CDR2 is YYNGEE. The CDR3 is 18 residues long. The V end was cut by 1 base, the J end by 0 bases, with 17 bases between. This chain's CDR3 is CASSVREGMINSNQPQHF. In nucleotides, the CDR3 is TGTGCCAGCAGCGTAAGGGAGGGGATGATCAATAGCAATCAGCCCCAGCATTTT.

The CDR3 spells CASSETRQYYEQYF. CDR3 DNA sequence: TGTGCCAGCAGTGAAACTCGACAGTACTACGAGCAGTACTTC. The chain combines TRBV6-1 with TRBJ2-7; possibly TRBD1 for D (5 bases). CDR3 length equals 14 residues. Germline-derived CDR1 and CDR2 are MNHNS and SASEGT. Trimming left V 2 bases short and J 3 bases short, with 11 bases between.

The chain is built from TRBV6-1 and TRBJ1-2; D possibly corresponds to TRBD1 (5 bases). Germline CDR1 reads MNHNS; CDR2 reads SASEGT. Trimming removed 4 bases from V and 6 bases from J, with 6 bases in between. The CDR3 totals 11 residues. CDR3 sequence reads: CASSGGDGYTF. The CDR3 DNA sequence: TGTGCCAGCAGTGGGGGCGATGGCTACACCTTC.

The chain uses TRBV13 and TRBJ2-1; tentatively, D is TRBD1 (5 bases). Trimming removed 0 bases from V and 5 bases from J, with 8 bases in between. CDR1 is PRHDT and CDR2 is FYEKMQ in the germline V gene (reference sequence). The CDR3 contains 14 residues. The CDR3 region has the DNA TGTGCCAGCAGCTTAGGCACAGGCAACAATGAGCAGTTCTTC. The encoded protein is CASSLGTGNNEQFF.

The chain combines TRBV5-8 with TRBJ2-7, with 9 bases matching TRBD1. Trimming at V came to 4 bases and at J to 7 bases, leaving 9 bases not matched to a gene. CDR1 SGHTS and CDR2 YDEGEE come from the germline V gene. There are 14 residues in the CDR3. The CDR3 sequence is CASSRIQGAGEQYF. CDR3 sequence (DNA): TGTGCCAGCAGCAGAATACAGGGGGCGGGGGAGCAGTACTTC. Variable domain in full (rest from reference TRBV5-8 and TRBJ2-7): EAGVTQSPTHLIKTRGQQATLRCSPISGHTSVYWYQQALGLGLQFLLWYDEGEERNRGNFPPRFSGRQFPNYSSELNVNALELEDSALYLCASSRIQGAGEQYFGPGTRLTVT.

The V and J genes are TRBV10-3 and TRBJ1-6; possible D gene TRBD1, 5 bases. V gave up 3 bases and J gave up 10 bases, with 16 bases separating them. The CDR3 spans 15 residues. CDR1 ENHRY and CDR2 SYGVKD come from the germline V gene. The CDR3 DNA reads TGTGCCATCAGTGAACGGGGGGATCCGGGATCACCCCTCCACTTT. As protein: CAISERGDPGSPLHF.

This sequence joins TRBV10-3 and TRBJ2-3, with D possibly TRBD2 on 5 matching bases. CDR3 length equals 12 residues. Per germline, CDR1 ENHRY and CDR2 SYGVKD. V gave up 8 bases and J gave up 6 bases, with 12 bases separating them. CDR3 amino acids: CAIGGLGDTQYF. Written as DNA, the CDR3 is TGTGCCATCGGAGGACTTGGGGATACGCAGTATTTT.